This TCR beta chain was retrieved from a study of CD8+ T cells in alopecia areata. In the study overall: Treated patients received oral tofacitinib, 5 to 10 mg twice daily.

Specified treatment: oral pan-JAK inhibitor, 5-10 mg twice daily. Researchers took lesional scalp punch biopsies and peripheral blood from people who were alopecia areata patients. Sorted populations comprised CD4+ and CD8+ T cells obtained from PBMCs. This clone appeared a few times. Following RNA extraction, reverse transcription yielded cDNA that acted as the sequencing template. The assay was immunoSEQ multiplex PCR, and TCRdb's table has in-frame clones only and misses some. The profile shows under 200,000 clones, around three fifths of them singletons. V dropped 3 bases and J dropped 7 bases, with 13 bases sitting between them. The germline V gene encodes CDR1 SQVTM and CDR2 ANQGSEA. The CDR3 length is 12 residues.

The chain combines TRBV29-1 with TRBJ2-7, with D maybe TRBD2 (6 bases). This sequence was found in a human donor with alopecia areata. The sequencing here drew on CD4+ T cells sorted from blood, taken at week 24, from a patient treated with tofacitinib. DNA of the CDR3: TGCAGCGTTGAGGTCTGGGGGAGGGAGCAGTACTTC. Amino acid sequence: CSVEVWGREQYF.